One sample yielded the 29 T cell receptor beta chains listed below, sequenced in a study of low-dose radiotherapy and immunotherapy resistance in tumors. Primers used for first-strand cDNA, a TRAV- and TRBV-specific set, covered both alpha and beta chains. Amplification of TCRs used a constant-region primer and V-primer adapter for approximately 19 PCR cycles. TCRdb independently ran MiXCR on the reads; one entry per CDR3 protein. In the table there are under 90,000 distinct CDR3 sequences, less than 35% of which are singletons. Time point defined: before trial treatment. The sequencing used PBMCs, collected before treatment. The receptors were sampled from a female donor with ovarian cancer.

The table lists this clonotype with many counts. CDR3 sequence reads: CSARGTMAGYNEQFF. For the CDR3, the DNA is TGCAGTGCTAGGGGTACTATGGCGGGTTACAATGAGCAGTTCTTC. The chain couples TRBV20-1 to TRBJ2-1; D perhaps matches TRBD2 (5 bases). Looked up from germline, CDR1 is DFQATT and CDR2 is SNEGSKA (reference sequence). CDR3 length: 15 residues. V was cut by 3 bases and J by 4 bases, with 16 bases left in between.

The CDR3, as DNA: TGTGCCAGCAGTTTACAGGGGGCGGCGAACACTGAAGCTTTCTTT. Its protein is CASSLQGAANTEAFF. The chain is built from TRBV6-5 and TRBJ1-1; 9 positions match TRBD1. V dropped 4 bases and J dropped 1; count of bases not matched to a gene: 4. The CDR3 is 15 residues long. Per the germline V gene, CDR1 is MNHEY and CDR2 is SVGAGI.

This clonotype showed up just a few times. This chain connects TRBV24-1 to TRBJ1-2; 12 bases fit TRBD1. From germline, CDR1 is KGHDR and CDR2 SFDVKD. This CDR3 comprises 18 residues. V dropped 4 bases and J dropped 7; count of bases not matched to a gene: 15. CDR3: CATSDAGTGGEYFSGYTF. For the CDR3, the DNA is TGTGCCACCAGTGACGCTGGGACAGGGGGCGAATACTTCTCTGGCTACACCTTC.

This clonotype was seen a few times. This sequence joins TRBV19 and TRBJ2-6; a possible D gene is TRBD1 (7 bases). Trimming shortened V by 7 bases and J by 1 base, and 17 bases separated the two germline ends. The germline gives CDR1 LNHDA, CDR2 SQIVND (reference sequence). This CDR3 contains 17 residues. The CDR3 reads CASTRDRGPSGANVLTF. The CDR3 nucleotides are TGTGCCAGTACGCGGGACAGAGGACCTTCTGGGGCCAACGTCCTGACTTTC.

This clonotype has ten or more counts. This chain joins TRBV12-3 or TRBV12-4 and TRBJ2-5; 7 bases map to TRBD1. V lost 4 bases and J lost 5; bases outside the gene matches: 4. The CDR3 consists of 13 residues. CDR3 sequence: CASSSGGYETQYF. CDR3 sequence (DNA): TGTGCCAGCAGTTCAGGGGGTTACGAGACCCAGTACTTC.

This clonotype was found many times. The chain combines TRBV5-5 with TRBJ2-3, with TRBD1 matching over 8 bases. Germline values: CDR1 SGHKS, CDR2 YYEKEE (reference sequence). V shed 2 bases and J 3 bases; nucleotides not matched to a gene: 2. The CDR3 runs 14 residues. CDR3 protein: CASSFDRGTDTQYF. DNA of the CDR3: TGTGCCAGCAGCTTTGACAGGGGAACAGATACGCAGTATTTT. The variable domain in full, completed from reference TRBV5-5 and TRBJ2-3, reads DAGVTQSPTHLIKTRGQQVTLRCSPISGHKSVSWYQQVLGQGPQFIFQYYEKEERGRGNFPDRFSARQFPNYSSELNVNALLLGDSALYLCASSFDRGTDTQYFGPGTRLTVL.

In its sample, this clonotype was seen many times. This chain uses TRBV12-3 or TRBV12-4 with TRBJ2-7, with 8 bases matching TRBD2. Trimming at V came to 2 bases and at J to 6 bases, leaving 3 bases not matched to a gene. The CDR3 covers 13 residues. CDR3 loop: CASSLSGGTEQYF. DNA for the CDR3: TGTGCCAGCAGTTTATCGGGGGGGACCGAGCAGTACTTC.

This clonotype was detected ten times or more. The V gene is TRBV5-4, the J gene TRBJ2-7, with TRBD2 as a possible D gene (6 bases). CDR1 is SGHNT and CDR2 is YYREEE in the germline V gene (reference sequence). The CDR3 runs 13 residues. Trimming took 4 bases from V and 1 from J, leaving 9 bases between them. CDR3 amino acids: CASSQDYSYEQYF. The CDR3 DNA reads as TGTGCCAGCAGCCAGGACTATTCCTACGAGCAGTACTTC.

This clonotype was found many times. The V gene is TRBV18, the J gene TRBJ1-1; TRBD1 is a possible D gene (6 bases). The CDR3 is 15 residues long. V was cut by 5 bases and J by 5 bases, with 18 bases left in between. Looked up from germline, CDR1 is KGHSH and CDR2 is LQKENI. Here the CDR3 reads CASSGGGRGRTEAFF. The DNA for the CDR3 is TGTGCCAGCTCAGGGGGGGGCCGAGGGCGTACTGAAGCTTTCTTT.

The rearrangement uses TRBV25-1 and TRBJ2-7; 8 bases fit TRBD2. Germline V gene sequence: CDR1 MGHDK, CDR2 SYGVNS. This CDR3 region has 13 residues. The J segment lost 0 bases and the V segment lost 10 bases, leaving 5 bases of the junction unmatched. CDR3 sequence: CATELADSYEQYF. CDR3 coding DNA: TGTGCCACCGAACTAGCGGACTCCTACGAGCAGTACTTC.

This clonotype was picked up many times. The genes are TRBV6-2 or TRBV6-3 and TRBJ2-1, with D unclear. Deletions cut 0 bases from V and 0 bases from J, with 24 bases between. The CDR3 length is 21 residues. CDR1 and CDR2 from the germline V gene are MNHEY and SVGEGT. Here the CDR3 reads CASSYSLRPSPGDSSYNEQFF. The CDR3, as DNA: TGTGCCAGCAGTTACTCCCTCAGACCCTCCCCCGGTGATAGCTCCTACAATGAGCAGTTCTTC.

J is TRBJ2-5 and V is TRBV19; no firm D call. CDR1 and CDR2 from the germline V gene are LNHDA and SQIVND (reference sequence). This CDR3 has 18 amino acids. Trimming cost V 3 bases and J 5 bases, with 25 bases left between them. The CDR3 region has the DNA TGTGCCAGTAGTATCGGTTCAGCAGTAAGATTGGGTGTCGAGACCCAGTACTTC. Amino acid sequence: CASSIGSAVRLGVETQYF.

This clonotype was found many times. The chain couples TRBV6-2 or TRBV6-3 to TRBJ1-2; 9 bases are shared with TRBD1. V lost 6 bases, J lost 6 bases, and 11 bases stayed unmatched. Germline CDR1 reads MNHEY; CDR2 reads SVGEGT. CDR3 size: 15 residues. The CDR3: CASRDTGTGLNGYTF. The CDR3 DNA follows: TGTGCCAGCAGGGACACCGGGACAGGGTTGAATGGCTACACCTTC.

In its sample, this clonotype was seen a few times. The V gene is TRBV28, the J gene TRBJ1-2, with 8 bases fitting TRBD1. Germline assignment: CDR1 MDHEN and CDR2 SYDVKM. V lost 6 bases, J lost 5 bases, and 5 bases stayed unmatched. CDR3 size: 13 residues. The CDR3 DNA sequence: TGTGCCAGCAGGAAACAGGGGGAATATGGCTACACCTTC. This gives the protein CASRKQGEYGYTF.

CDR3 in DNA: TGTGCCAGCAGTTACTTGGCATTCTCGAACACCGGGGAGCTGTTTTTT. Amino acid sequence: CASSYLAFSNTGELFF. The chain has TRBV6-2 or TRBV6-3 and TRBJ2-2; D remains unclear. Germline lookup yields CDR1 MNHEY and CDR2 SVGEGT. The ends were cut back, 1 base at V and 0 bases at J, with 9 bases in the middle. The CDR3 covers 16 residues.

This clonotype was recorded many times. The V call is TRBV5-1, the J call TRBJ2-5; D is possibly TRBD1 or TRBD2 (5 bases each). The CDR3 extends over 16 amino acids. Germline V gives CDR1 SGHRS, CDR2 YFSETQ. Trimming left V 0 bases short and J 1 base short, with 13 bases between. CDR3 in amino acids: CASSLAPRGLQETQYF. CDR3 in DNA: TGCGCCAGCAGCTTGGCCCCCCGGGGCCTCCAAGAGACCCAGTACTTC.

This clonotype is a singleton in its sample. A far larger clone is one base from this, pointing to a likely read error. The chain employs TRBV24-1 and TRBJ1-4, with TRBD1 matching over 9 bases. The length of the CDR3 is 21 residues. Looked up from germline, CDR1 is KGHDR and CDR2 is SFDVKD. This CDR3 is CVSSLNPDRGHWAATNEKLFF. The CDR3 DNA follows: TGTGTCAGCAGCCTTAACCCGGACAGGGGCCATTGGGCCGCAACTAATGAAAAACTGTTTTTT.

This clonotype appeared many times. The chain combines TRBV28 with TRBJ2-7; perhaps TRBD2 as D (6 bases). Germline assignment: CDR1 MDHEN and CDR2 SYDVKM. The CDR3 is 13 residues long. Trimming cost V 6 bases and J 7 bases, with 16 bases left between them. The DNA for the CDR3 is TGTGCCAGCAGCCTCCCGGGAGAGTGGGAGCAGTACTTC. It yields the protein CASSLPGEWEQYF.

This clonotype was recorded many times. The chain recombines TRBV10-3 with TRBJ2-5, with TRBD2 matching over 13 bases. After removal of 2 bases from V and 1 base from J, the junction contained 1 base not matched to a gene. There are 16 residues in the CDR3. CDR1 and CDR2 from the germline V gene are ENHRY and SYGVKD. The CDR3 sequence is CAISEGLAGAQETQYF. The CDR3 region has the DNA TGTGCCATCAGTGAGGGACTAGCGGGGGCCCAAGAGACCCAGTACTTC.

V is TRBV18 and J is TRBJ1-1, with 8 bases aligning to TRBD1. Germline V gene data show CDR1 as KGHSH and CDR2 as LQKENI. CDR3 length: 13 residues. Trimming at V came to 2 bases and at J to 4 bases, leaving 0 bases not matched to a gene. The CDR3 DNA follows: TGTGCCAGCTCACCAGGACAGGGCACTGAAGCTTTCTTT. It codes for CASSPGQGTEAFF.

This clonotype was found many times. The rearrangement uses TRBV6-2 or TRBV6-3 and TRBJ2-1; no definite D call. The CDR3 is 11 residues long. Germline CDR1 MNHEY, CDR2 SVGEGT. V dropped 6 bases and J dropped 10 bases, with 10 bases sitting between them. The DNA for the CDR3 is TGTGCCAGCAGGTCCAGGTGGGAGCAGTTCTTC. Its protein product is CASRSRWEQFF.

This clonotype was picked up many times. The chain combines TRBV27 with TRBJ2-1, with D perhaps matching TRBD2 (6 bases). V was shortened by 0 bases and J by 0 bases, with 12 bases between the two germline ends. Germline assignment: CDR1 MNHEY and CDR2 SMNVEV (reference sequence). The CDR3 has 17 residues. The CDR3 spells CASSLSIAVSSYNEQFF. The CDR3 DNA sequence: TGTGCCAGCAGTTTATCTATAGCGGTTAGCTCCTACAATGAGCAGTTCTTC.

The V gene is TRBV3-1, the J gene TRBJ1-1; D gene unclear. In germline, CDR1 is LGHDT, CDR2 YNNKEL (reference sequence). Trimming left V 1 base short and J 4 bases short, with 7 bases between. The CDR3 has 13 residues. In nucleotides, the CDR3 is TGTGCCAGCAGCCAAGGCGGGGTCACTGAAGCTTTCTTT. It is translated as CASSQGGVTEAFF. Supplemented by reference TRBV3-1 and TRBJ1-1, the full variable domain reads DTAVSQTPKYLVTQMGNDKSIKCEQNLGHDTMYWYKQDSKKFLKIMFSYNNKELIINETVPNRFSPKSPDKAHLNLHINSLELGDSAVYFCASSQGGVTEAFFGQGTRLTVV.

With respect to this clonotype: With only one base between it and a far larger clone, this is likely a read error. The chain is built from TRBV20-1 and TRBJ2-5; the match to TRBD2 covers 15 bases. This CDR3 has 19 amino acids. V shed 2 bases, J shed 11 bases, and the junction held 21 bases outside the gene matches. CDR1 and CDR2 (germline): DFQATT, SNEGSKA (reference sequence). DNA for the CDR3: TGCAGTGCTAGACTATGGACTAGCGGGAGGGCCAGTCCCTACAATGAGCAGTACTTC. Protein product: CSARLWTSGRASPYNEQYF.

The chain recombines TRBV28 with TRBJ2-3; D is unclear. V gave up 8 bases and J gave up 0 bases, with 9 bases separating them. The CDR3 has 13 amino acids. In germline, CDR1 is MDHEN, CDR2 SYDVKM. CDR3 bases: TGTGCCAGCGGGGTGGGGAGCACAGATACGCAGTATTTT. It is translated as CASGVGSTDTQYF.

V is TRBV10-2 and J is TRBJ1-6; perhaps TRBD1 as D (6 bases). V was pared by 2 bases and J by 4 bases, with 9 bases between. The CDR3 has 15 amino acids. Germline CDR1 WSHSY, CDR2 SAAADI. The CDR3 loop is CASSEATGYNSPLHF. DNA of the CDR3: TGCGCCAGCAGTGAGGCCACAGGGTATAATTCACCCCTCCACTTT.

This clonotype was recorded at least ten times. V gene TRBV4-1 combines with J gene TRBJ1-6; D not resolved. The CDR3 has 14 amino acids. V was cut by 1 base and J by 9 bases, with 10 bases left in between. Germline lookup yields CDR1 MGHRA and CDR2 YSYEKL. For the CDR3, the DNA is TGCGCCAGCAGCCAAGCGCGGGCTTCTTCACCCCTCCACTTT. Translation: CASSQARASSPLHF.

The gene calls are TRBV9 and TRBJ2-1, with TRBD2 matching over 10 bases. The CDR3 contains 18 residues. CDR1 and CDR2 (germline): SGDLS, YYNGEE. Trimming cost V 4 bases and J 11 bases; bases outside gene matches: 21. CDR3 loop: CASSLGLAGERAKYKQFF. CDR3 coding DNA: TGTGCCAGCAGCTTGGGGCTAGCGGGAGAGCGGGCCAAATATAAGCAGTTCTTC.

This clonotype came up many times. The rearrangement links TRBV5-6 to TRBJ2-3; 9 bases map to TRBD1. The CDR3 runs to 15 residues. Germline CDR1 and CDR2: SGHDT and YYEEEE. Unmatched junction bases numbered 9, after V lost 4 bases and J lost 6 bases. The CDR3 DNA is TGTGCCAGCAGCGACACCGGGACAGGGAAGGATACGCAGTATTTT. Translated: CASSDTGTGKDTQYF.